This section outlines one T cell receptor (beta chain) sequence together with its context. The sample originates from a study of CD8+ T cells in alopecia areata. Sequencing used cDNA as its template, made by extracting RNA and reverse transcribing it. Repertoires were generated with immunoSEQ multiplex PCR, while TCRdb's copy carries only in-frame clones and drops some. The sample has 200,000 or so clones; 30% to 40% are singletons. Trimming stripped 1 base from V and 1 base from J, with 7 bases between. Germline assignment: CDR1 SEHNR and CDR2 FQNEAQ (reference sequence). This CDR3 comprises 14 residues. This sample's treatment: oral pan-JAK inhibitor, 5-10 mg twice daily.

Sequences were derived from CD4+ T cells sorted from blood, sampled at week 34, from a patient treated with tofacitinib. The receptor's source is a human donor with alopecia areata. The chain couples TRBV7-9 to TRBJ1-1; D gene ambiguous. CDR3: CASSLVGGNTEAFF. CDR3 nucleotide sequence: TGTGCCAGCAGCTTAGTCGGTGGGAACACTGAAGCTTTCTTT.